Listed here is a single T cell receptor (beta chain). This clonotype was recorded a few times. Its target antigen remains unknown. Per-nucleotide qualities are absent, and no much larger clonotype sits a single base away. The protocol used for the library was PCR. The sample was run on an Illumina HiSeq 2500. Molecular barcoding was employed in the preparation of TCR libraries, with unique molecular identifiers being used to normalize TCRbeta repertoire quantification. TCRdb took the public reads, trimmed them with fastp at Q25, ran MiXCR for clone calling and kept in-frame beta chains. Identical CDR3 proteins give one entry, which carries the most common genes and DNA. The sample contains fewer than 750,000 distinct CDR3 sequences, approximately 22% of them found a single time. The ten largest clonotypes hold less than 15% of the sample. The sample's treatment or condition label, decoded: allogeneic hematopoietic cell transplantation with graft depleted of TCRalphabeta T cells and CD19 B cells. The children who served as transplant recipients had been given grafts of TCRalphabeta/CD19-depleted allogeneic hematopoietic cells.

The CDR3 goes from the cysteine to the phenylalanine over 13 residues. Just the 39-base CDR3 DNA is kept, in frame starting at base 1. V is shortened by 6 bases, J by 1 base, and the region joining them spans 12 bases. In the germline V gene (reference sequence), CDR1 corresponds to DFQATT and CDR2 to SNEGSKA. The sample belongs to a study of T-cell reconstitution after alpha-beta-depleted transplantation in children (dated by TCRdb to the mid-2010s). Regarding the complete study: Using TCR repertoire profiling, the study followed T-cell immune reconstitution in a quantitative way in children after TCRalphabeta/CD19-depleted allogeneic hematopoietic cell transplantation. General study outcomes and caveats: The frequencies of hyperexpanded clones fell over the following months, and after one year, T-cell counts and TCRbeta diversity were mostly attributed to newly produced T cells. In some patients, the high TCRbeta diversity seen at day 60 was put down to recipient T cells and intrathymic progenitors that had survived conditioning. Apparently early alphabetaT-cell count recovery about two months after transplant reportedly relied on only several hundred rapidly expanded clones derived from non-depleted graft cells.

The starting material was PBMCs, mostly from graft donor cells, obtained 360 days after TCRalphabeta/CD19-depleted stem cell transplant. This chain joins TRBV20-1 to TRBJ1-2; perhaps TRBD1 is the D gene, with 5 bases matching. The receptor comes from a boy younger than two who had a stem cell transplant for acute myeloid leukemia, so the T cells may come from the graft donor. The DNA reads as follows: TGCAGTGCCTCGGGACCGGGTAACTATGGCTACACCTTC. Translated, this is CSASGPGNYGYTF.